The T cell receptor (beta chain) under discussion was sequenced for a study of cytomegalovirus exposure and HLA in healthy donors. With regard to this clone: Antigen: not known.

The CDR3 runs 17 residues. V lost 1 base, J lost 0 bases, and 15 bases lay in between. Germline assignment: CDR1 MNHNS and CDR2 SASEGT. Whole-study findings and limits: Sequencing depth across donors, presence/absence analyses assumed, was roughly uniform. A missense variant in DCLRE1C was later tied to TCR beta V- and J-gene trimming. Some public TCRs appeared in many individuals, while most sequences were rare. In the analysis, some V segments, TRBV6-2 and TRBV6-3 included, were excluded as indistinguishable.

Use of 60 Vbeta and 13 Jbeta primers characterized the PCR. Generated by immunoSEQ multiplex PCR, the TCRdb table keeps only in-frame clones and is missing some. The data hold some 270,000 clones, with nearly 95% observed a single time. This receptor was obtained from a girl aged 2 to 10 in good health and CMV-seronegative. What was sequenced was PBMCs. V gene TRBV6-1 combines with J gene TRBJ1-1, with D perhaps TRBD1 (6 bases). The CDR3 loop is CASSEGWAGVMNTEAFF. The CDR3 DNA sequence: TGTGCCAGCAGTGAAGGTTGGGCAGGGGTCATGAACACTGAAGCTTTCTTT.